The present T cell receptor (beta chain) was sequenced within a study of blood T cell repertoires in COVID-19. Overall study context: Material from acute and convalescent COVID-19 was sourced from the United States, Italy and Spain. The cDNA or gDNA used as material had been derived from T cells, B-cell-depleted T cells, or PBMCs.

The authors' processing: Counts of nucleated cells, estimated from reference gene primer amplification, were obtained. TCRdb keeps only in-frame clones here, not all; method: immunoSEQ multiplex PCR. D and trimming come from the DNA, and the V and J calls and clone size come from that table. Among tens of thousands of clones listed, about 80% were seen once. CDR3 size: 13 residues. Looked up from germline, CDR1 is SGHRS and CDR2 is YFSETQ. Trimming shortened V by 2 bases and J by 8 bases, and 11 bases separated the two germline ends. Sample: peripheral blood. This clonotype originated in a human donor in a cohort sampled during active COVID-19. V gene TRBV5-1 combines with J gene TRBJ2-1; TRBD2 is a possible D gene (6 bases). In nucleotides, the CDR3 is TGCGCCAGCAGCTTTCGGGGGACCGATGAGCAGTTCTTC. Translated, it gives CASSFRGTDEQFF. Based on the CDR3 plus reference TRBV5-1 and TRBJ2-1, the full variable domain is KAGVTQTPRYLIKTRGQQVTLSCSPISGHRSVSWYQQTPGQGLQFLFEYFSETQRNKGNFPGRFSGRQFSNSRSEMNVSTLELGDSALYLCASSFRGTDEQFFGPGTRLTVL.